A single sample is the source of the 7 T cell receptor beta chains below, sequenced in a study of T cell responses to AZD1222 COVID-19 vaccine. Libraries were prepared by immunoSEQ multiplex PCR; TCRdb keeps only in-frame clonotypes and omits some of them. The table shows about 110,000 clones, with about 89% occurring only once. The starting material was peripheral blood, obtained 28 days after the second AZD1222 dose. The source of these receptors is an adult who received the AZD1222 COVID-19 vaccine.

V gene TRBV7-2 combines with J gene TRBJ2-7; 11 bases align to TRBD1. CDR3 length equals 14 residues. V lost 5 bases to trimming and J lost 4 bases; unmatched junction nucleotides: 4. Germline loops: CDR1 SGHTA, CDR2 FQGNSA. CDR3 in DNA: TGTGCCAGCAGCGGGACAGGGGGTTTTTACGAGCAGTACTTC. It specifies CASSGTGGFYEQYF.

The chain uses TRBV20-1 and TRBJ1-5, with D hard to call. Germline CDR1 reads DFQATT; CDR2 reads SNEGSKA (reference sequence). The CDR3 runs to 13 residues. V lost 3 bases, J lost 7 bases, and 13 bases lay in between. CDR3 coding DNA: TGCAGTGCTAGTATGACTCAGGACCAGCCCCAGCATTTT. This sequence encodes CSASMTQDQPQHF.

The gene calls are TRBV27 and TRBJ2-1, with a possible D match to TRBD1 (6 bases). V lost 0 bases to trimming and J lost 5 bases, with 8 bases between them. The V gene's germline CDR1 is MNHEY and CDR2 SMNVEV (reference sequence). This CDR3 contains 14 residues. CDR3 sequence (DNA): TGTGCCAGCAGTTTATCGGGGGCAGACAATGAGCAGTTCTTC. Translating gives CASSLSGADNEQFF.

The gene calls are TRBV4-1 and TRBJ1-3; perhaps TRBD1 as D (6 bases). V lost 1 base, J lost 2 bases, and 18 bases lay in between. From germline, CDR1 is MGHRA and CDR2 YSYEKL. This CDR3 region has 18 residues. The CDR3 DNA follows: TGCGCCAGCAGCCAAGGTTTTGCAGGGGCCCTAACTGGAAACACCATATATTTT. It is translated as CASSQGFAGALTGNTIYF.

The sample holds one count of this clone. The chain is built from TRBV30 and TRBJ1-3; perhaps TRBD1 as D (5 bases). The CDR3 loop spans 16 amino acids. Trimming removed 1 base from V and 6 bases from J, with 19 bases in between. Germline loops: CDR1 GTSNPN, CDR2 SVGIG (reference sequence). CDR3 nucleotides: TGTGCCTGGAGTGCCCTCAGGGTTCTTCCTCAAAACACCATATATTTT. It translates to CAWSALRVLPQNTIYF.

The V call is TRBV7-9, the J call TRBJ2-7; the D is unclear. Germline V gene sequence: CDR1 SEHNR, CDR2 FQNEAQ (reference sequence). The CDR3 has 15 amino acids. V lost 5 bases to trimming and J lost 0 bases, with 14 bases between them. Here the CDR3 DNA reads TGTGCCAGCAGCCCAGGACGACCGACCTCCTACGAGCAGTACTTC. Translation gives CASSPGRPTSYEQYF. Full variable domain (rest looked up from reference TRBV7-9 and TRBJ2-7): DTGVSQNPRHKITKRGQNVTFRCDPISEHNRLYWYRQTLGQGPEFLTYFQNEAQLEKSRLLSDRFSAERPKGSFSTLEIQRTEQGDSAMYLCASSPGRPTSYEQYFGPGTRLTVT.

CDR3 DNA sequence: TGTGCCAGCAGCCGAGAGACAGGGCTGGGTGGCTACACCTTC. Its translation: CASSRETGLGGYTF. The chain recombines TRBV25-1 with TRBJ1-2; 7 bases agree with TRBD1. The CDR3 length is 14 residues. V shed 6 bases and J 7 bases; nucleotides not matched to a gene: 11. CDR1 and CDR2 from the germline V gene are MGHDK and SYGVNS.